This is a list of T cell receptor beta chains from one sample in a study of lymphopenia after photon versus proton radiotherapy. Clones were read by immunoSEQ multiplex PCR, and TCRdb kept only the in-frame ones, dropping some. The top ten hold around a fifth of the sample, which has around 18,000 clones, 75% to 85% seen once. This specimen consisted of peripheral blood, obtained from a patient treated with proton-based radiotherapy. The source of these receptors is an older man with pancreatic cancer. Both conserved end residues are part of each CDR3. The order of the fields is D gene, J gene, clone size, V gene, CDR3 DNA, CDR3 protein. D genes are given only for firm matches. Clone size is given for some rows only: seen once, a few or many times, or a class if the clone is expanded.

>.|TRBJ1-5|once|TRBV5-1
TGCGCCAGCAGCTTGGATAGGGGTACTCAGCCCCAGCATTTT
CASSLDRGTQPQHF
>.|TRBJ1-2|.|TRBV2
TGTGCCAGCGGGACGGGGAACTATGGCTACACCTTC
CASGTGNYGYTF
>.|TRBJ1-1|few|TRBV7-6
TGTGCCAGCAGCGCGGACAGTAACACTGAAGCTTTCTTT
CASSADSNTEAFF
>.|TRBJ2-1|.|TRBV29-1
TGCAGCGTGGCCCAGGGTATGAATGAGCAGTTCTTC
CSVAQGMNEQFF
>.|TRBJ1-1|once|TRBV7-9
TGTGCCAGCAGCCCCCTTGATGGGACGGGGACTGAAGCTTTCTTT
CASSPLDGTGTEAFF
>.|TRBJ1-1|.|TRBV5-1
TGCGCCAGCAGCCTTTATACAGACGCTGAAGCTTTCTTT
CASSLYTDAEAFF
>TRBD2|TRBJ2-5|.|TRBV2
TGTGCCAGCAGTCACCGGGGGCTAGCGGGACGAGAGACCCAGTACTTC
CASSHRGLAGRETQYF
>TRBD1|TRBJ2-1|.|TRBV6-1
TGTGCCAGCAGTGAAGCGGGACAGGGTTACAATGAGCAGTTCTTC
CASSEAGQGYNEQFF
>.|TRBJ2-3|.|TRBV9
TGTGCCAGCAGCGTAGGGGCTAGCGGCACAGATACGCAGTATTTT
CASSVGASGTDTQYF
>.|TRBJ2-7|.|TRBV10-1
TGCGCCAGCGGCTCTAGCTCCTACGAGCAGTACTTC
CASGSSSYEQYF
>.|TRBJ2-5|.|TRBV7-9
TGTGCCAGCAGCTTAGCGCTCGGGAACCAAGAGACCCAGTACTTC
CASSLALGNQETQYF
>.|TRBJ2-5|.|TRBV5-1
TGCGCCAGCAGCCGGGTCCCAGGACGAGAGACCCAGTACTTC
CASSRVPGRETQYF
>.|TRBJ2-1|few|TRBV11-2
TGTGCCAGCAGCTTACATGCGGGGGCCCTTAGGGGTGAGCAGTTCTTC
CASSLHAGALRGEQFF
>.|TRBJ1-3|.|TRBV11-2
TGTGCCAGCAGCACGGACCCTGGAGGAAACACCATATATTTT
CASSTDPGGNTIYF
>.|TRBJ2-1|.|TRBV9
TGTGCCAGCAGCGTAGCTCCGGGGGCGCCCAATGAGCAGTTCTTC
CASSVAPGAPNEQFF
>.|TRBJ2-1|few|TRBV6-1
TGTGCCAGCAGTGATAGTGGGCCGAGGACCAATGAGCAGTTCTTC
CASSDSGPRTNEQFF
>.|TRBJ1-1|.|TRBV7-8
TGTGCCAGCAGCTTAGGGGGGACAACTAGATGGGACACTGAAGCTTTCTTT
CASSLGGTTRWDTEAFF
>.|TRBJ1-1|.|TRBV30
TGTGCCTTGCGGAAGGCGGGGGACACTGAAGCTTTCTTT
CALRKAGDTEAFF
>TRBD1|TRBJ2-7|.|TRBV10-3
TGTGCCATGGGACAGGGGGCCCCCTACGAGCAGTACTTC
CAMGQGAPYEQYF
>TRBD1|TRBJ2-7|.|TRBV5-1
TGCGCCAGCAGCTCCCCGGGACAGGGGATCAACGAGCAGTACTTC
CASSSPGQGINEQYF
>.|TRBJ1-5|.|TRBV6-1
TGTGCCAGCAGTGAATCCGGGGGCAATCAGCCCCAGCATTTT
CASSESGGNQPQHF
>.|TRBJ2-2|.|TRBV7-2
TGTGCCAGCAGCTTAGGAAACGTGAACACCGGGGAGCTGTTTTTT
CASSLGNVNTGELFF
>.|TRBJ1-1|.|TRBV14
TGTGCCAGCAGCCACGGGTTGAACACTGAAGCTTTCTTT
CASSHGLNTEAFF
>.|TRBJ2-6|.|TRBV9
TGTGCCAGCAGCCCCCCCCTCGTAGGGGCCAACGTCCTGACTTTC
CASSPPLVGANVLTF
>TRBD1|TRBJ1-2|medium-sized|TRBV9
TGTGCCAGCAGCATCGAGGACAGGGTTGATGGCTACACCTTC
CASSIEDRVDGYTF
>.|TRBJ1-5|few|TRBV2
TGTGCCAGCGATAGTAGCTCTCGGCAGCCCCAGCATTTT
CASDSSSRQPQHF
>.|TRBJ1-2|.|TRBV5-4
TGTGCCATCAAGGACCTAGCTAACTATGGCTACACCTTC
CAIKDLANYGYTF
>.|TRBJ1-2|few|TRBV5-1
TGCGCCAGCAGCTTGAGGGAGGGGGTTCGTGGCTACACCTTC
CASSLREGVRGYTF
>TRBD2|TRBJ2-5|.|TRBV11-2
TGTGCCAGCAGCTTAGAAAGCGGGATAGAGACCCAGTACTTC
CASSLESGIETQYF
>.|TRBJ2-3|.|TRBV27
TGTGCCAGCAGTACGCCGGGATCGAAGCTAATAGATACGCAGTATTTT
CASSTPGSKLIDTQYF
>.|TRBJ2-7|.|TRBV9
TGTGCCAGCAGCGTAGGTTCTGCGGGAATGAACGAGCAGTACTTC
CASSVGSAGMNEQYF
>TRBD1|TRBJ1-1|.|TRBV29-1
TGCAGCGTTGACAGGGGGCGAACTGAAGCTTTCTTT
CSVDRGRTEAFF
>TRBD1|TRBJ2-2|.|TRBV30
TGTGCCTGGAGTGTACAGGGGTATACCGGGGAGCTGTTTTTT
CAWSVQGYTGELFF
>.|TRBJ1-2|.|TRBV6-5
TGTGCCAGCAGTTACTCGGGACGCACTAACTATGGCTACACCTTC
CASSYSGRTNYGYTF
>.|TRBJ2-7|.|TRBV9
TGTGCCAGCAGCGTCACAGCGTACCGGCGTGCGGAGCAGTACTTC
CASSVTAYRRAEQYF
>TRBD2|TRBJ2-1|.|TRBV4-1
TGCGCCAGCAGCCAGGGGAGGACTAGCGGGAGTAGTGATGAGCAGTTCTTC
CASSQGRTSGSSDEQFF
>.|TRBJ2-3|.|TRBV29-1
TGCAGCGTTGCGGGACTTTCGCAAGATACGCAGTATTTT
CSVAGLSQDTQYF
>.|TRBJ1-3|.|TRBV16
TGTGCCAGCAGCCAATCCCCCGGGGCTGGAAACACCATATATTTT
CASSQSPGAGNTIYF
>.|TRBJ1-2|few|TRBV11-2
TGTGCCAGCAGCCAAGGACAGAGCGGCTACACCTTC
CASSQGQSGYTF
>TRBD2|TRBJ2-2|.|TRBV4-1
TGCGCCAGCAGCCAAGTAGGGCTAGCGGGGGATACCGGGGAGCTGTTTTTT
CASSQVGLAGDTGELFF
>TRBD1|TRBJ2-4|.|TRBV4-1
TGCGCCAGCAGCCCATCAAGGGGGACAGAAAACATTCAGTACTTC
CASSPSRGTENIQYF
>.|TRBJ2-7|.|TRBV29-1
TGCAGCGCTGGGGAGGGGGACAGAGAGTACTTC
CSAGEGDREYF
>.|TRBJ1-2|.|TRBV27
TGTGCCAGAGTCCGGGGGGCGCAAGGCTACACCTTC
CARVRGAQGYTF
>.|TRBJ2-7|.|TRBV2
TGTGCCAGCCGACGAGTATTAACACCCTACGAGCAGTACTTC
CASRRVLTPYEQYF
>.|TRBJ2-2|.|TRBV7-3
TGTGCCAGCAGTTCAGGGGCGACCGGGGAGCTGTTTTTT
CASSSGATGELFF
>.|TRBJ2-2|.|TRBV7-9
TGTGCCAGCAGCCTACAGGGTTGGGACACCGGGGAGCTGTTTTTT
CASSLQGWDTGELFF
>TRBD2|TRBJ2-7|.|TRBV9
TGTGCCAGCAGCTCGAGACTAGCGGGAGGACGCTACGAGCAGTACTTC
CASSSRLAGGRYEQYF
>.|TRBJ2-5|.|TRBV5-1
TGCGCCAGCAGCCCCGATCAGGGGTTCGGGGAGACCCAGTACTTC
CASSPDQGFGETQYF
>TRBD1|TRBJ1-1|.|TRBV11-2
TGTGCCAGCAGCGCGGACAGGGCATCTGGGGAAGCTTTCTTT
CASSADRASGEAFF
>.|TRBJ1-4|few|TRBV30
TGTGCCTGGAGTACAAACTCGAATGAAAAACTGTTTTTT
CAWSTNSNEKLFF
>.|TRBJ1-1|.|TRBV14
TGTGCCAGCAGCCAGTTCCGGTCGAACACTGAAGCTTTCTTT
CASSQFRSNTEAFF
>.|TRBJ1-5|.|TRBV7-5
TGTGTCAGAAGCTTAGGAGGTGGGCCGAATAGCAATCAGCCCCAGCATTTT
CVRSLGGGPNSNQPQHF
>.|TRBJ2-7|.|TRBV25-1
TGTGCCAGCAGCCACTACGAGCAGTACTTC
CASSHYEQYF